Presented here are 17 T cell receptor beta chains from one specimen sequenced in a study of blood T cell repertoires in COVID-19. The table came from immunoSEQ multiplex PCR; TCRdb's copy has only in-frame clones and leaves some out. The data contain approximately 220,000 clones, 81% of them singletons. Sequencing was done on a sample of peripheral blood. These receptors all come from a woman of 80 years or more with acute or convalescent COVID-19.

The chain recombines TRBV6-5 with TRBJ2-1, with 7 positions matching TRBD2. V gave up 7 bases and J gave up 3 bases; unmatched junction bases: 9. The CDR3 loop spans 15 amino acids. Germline-derived CDR1 and CDR2 are MNHEY and SVGAGI. CDR3 nucleotides: TGTGCCAGCACTAGGGCGGGAGAGTACTACAATGAGCAGTTCTTC. Translated: CASTRAGEYYNEQFF.

This sequence joins TRBV6-6 and TRBJ2-5; D may be TRBD2 (6 bases). V gave up 2 bases and J gave up 5 bases, with 12 bases separating them. The CDR3 has 14 amino acids. Germline-derived CDR1 and CDR2 are MNHNY and SVGAGI (reference sequence). CDR3 nucleotides: TGTGCCAGCAGTTACGTTTCAGGAGGGGAGACCCAGTACTTC. Translated: CASSYVSGGETQYF.

V usage is TRBV5-5 and J usage is TRBJ2-7; 8 nucleotides match TRBD2. The CDR3 runs 15 residues. V shed 4 bases and J 0 bases; nucleotides not matched to a gene: 6. CDR1 SGHKS and CDR2 YYEKEE come from the germline V gene (reference sequence). The CDR3 spells CASSPGLANSYEQYF. For the CDR3, the DNA is TGTGCCAGCAGCCCTGGACTAGCCAACTCCTACGAGCAGTACTTC.

The V gene is TRBV5-4, the J gene TRBJ2-7, with D uncertain. Germline V gene lookup returns CDR1 SGHNT and CDR2 YYREEE (reference sequence). Trimming stripped 1 base from V and 1 base from J, with 12 bases between. The length of the CDR3 is 15 residues. The CDR3 reads CASSLLGGPSYEQYF. The CDR3 region has the DNA TGTGCCAGCAGCTTGCTTGGTGGCCCGTCCTACGAGCAGTACTTC.

This clone appeared a single time. J is TRBJ2-2 and V is TRBV18; D remains ambiguous. CDR1 is KGHSH, CDR2 LQKENI, per germline. V was trimmed by 6 bases and J by 6 bases, leaving 20 bases between them. This CDR3 spans 16 amino acids. CDR3 in DNA: TGTGCCAGCTCCTGGAAGTTCCAGGAAAGACCCGGGGAGCTGTTTTTT. This encodes CASSWKFQERPGELFF.

This clone was seen more than once but under ten times. CDR3 DNA sequence: TGTGCCAGTTCACCCCACTCCGACAGGGTTGGTGGCTACACCTTC. Translation: CASSPHSDRVGGYTF. The rearrangement uses TRBV19 and TRBJ1-2, with 7 bases matching TRBD1. From germline, CDR1 is LNHDA and CDR2 SQIVND (reference sequence). The CDR3 totals 15 residues. V shed 8 bases and J 7 bases; nucleotides not matched to a gene: 16. The full variable domain, in which reference TRBV19 and TRBJ1-2 provide the parts outside the CDR3, is DGGITQSPKYLFRKEGQNVTLSCEQNLNHDAMYWYRQDPGQGLRLIYYSQIVNDFQKGDIAEGYSVSREKKESFPLTVTSAQKNPTAFYLCASSPHSDRVGGYTFGSGTRLTVV.

V is TRBV19 and J is TRBJ2-1; 11 bases agree with TRBD2. CDR1 is LNHDA, CDR2 SQIVND, per germline (reference sequence). The length of the CDR3 is 16 residues. The trim removed 5 bases at V and 10 bases at J, leaving 13 bases unmatched. For the CDR3, the DNA is TGTGCCAGTAGTGCCGGACTAGCGGGCCTCAGGGGGGAGCAGTTCTTC. Translation: CASSAGLAGLRGEQFF.

The genes are TRBV5-1 and TRBJ2-5, with TRBD2 as a possible D gene (7 bases). Germline V lookup: CDR1 SGHRS, CDR2 YFSETQ. The CDR3 has 17 residues. V shed 4 bases and J shed 5 bases, with 24 bases lying between them. The CDR3 DNA sequence: TGCGCCAGCAGCGCCGCCTTCGGCGGGGGCCCGGGGGAGACCCAGTACTTC. Its translation: CASSAAFGGGPGETQYF.

The V gene is TRBV10-1, the J gene TRBJ1-6; D not certain. V was shortened by 3 bases and J by 7 bases, with 4 bases between the two germline ends. CDR1 and CDR2 (germline): WNHNN, SYGVQD (reference sequence). This CDR3 has 12 amino acids. CDR3 DNA: TGCGCCAGCAGTGAAGAGAATTCACCCCTCCACTTT. It specifies CASSEENSPLHF.

This clone was picked up one time. This chain connects TRBV11-2 to TRBJ1-2; D might be TRBD1 (6 bases). This CDR3 is built from 16 residues. Germline CDR1 SGHAT, CDR2 FQNNGV. V lost 5 bases and J lost 7, with 23 bases in between. CDR3 sequence reads: CASSPSGGEATLGYTF. CDR3 bases: TGTGCCAGCAGCCCCTCGGGGGGCGAGGCCACTCTTGGCTACACCTTC.

The CDR3 here is CASSINRGETQYF. CDR3 coding DNA: TGTGCCAGCAGCATAAACAGGGGCGAGACCCAGTACTTC. V and J are TRBV4-2 and TRBJ2-5; TRBD1 agrees at 7 bases. The V gene's germline CDR1 is LGHNA and CDR2 YNFKEQ. J gave up 5 bases and V 5 bases, and 5 bases lay outside the gene matches. The CDR3 extends over 13 amino acids.

V and J are TRBV19 and TRBJ1-3; no reliable D call. CDR1 and CDR2 from the germline V gene are LNHDA and SQIVND (reference sequence). Trimming left V 2 bases short and J 4 bases short, with 6 bases between. The CDR3 is 13 amino acids. In nucleotides, the CDR3 is TGTGCCAGTAGTATAAAACGGGGAAACACCATATATTTT. As protein: CASSIKRGNTIYF.

The CDR3 DNA is TGCGCCAGCAGCCTCCGGACAGGGGAGGTTGGCTACACCTTC. It codes for CASSLRTGEVGYTF. The chain recombines TRBV5-1 with TRBJ1-2; 9 nucleotides line up with TRBD1. CDR3 length: 14 amino acids. Trimming cost V 4 bases and J 7 bases; bases outside gene matches: 8. Germline lookup yields CDR1 SGHRS and CDR2 YFSETQ.

The V and J genes are TRBV5-1 and TRBJ2-3; 7 bases line up with TRBD1. CDR1 SGHRS and CDR2 YFSETQ come from the germline V gene. The V segment lost 0 bases and the J segment 0 bases; nucleotides outside the gene matches: 4. The CDR3 loop spans 16 amino acids. The CDR3: CASSLATGISTDTQYF. CDR3 sequence (DNA): TGCGCCAGCAGCTTGGCGACAGGGATTAGCACAGATACGCAGTATTTT.

The genes are TRBV29-1 and TRBJ1-2; D is possibly TRBD1 (6 bases). Germline loops: CDR1 SQVTM, CDR2 ANQGSEA. There are 11 residues in the CDR3. V was shortened by 8 bases and J by 7 bases, with 14 bases between the two germline ends. CDR3 DNA: TGCAGCTCCGTCACAGGGTTTGGCTACACCTTC. Translation gives CSSVTGFGYTF.

The chain links TRBV6-4 to TRBJ2-2; 9 bases map to TRBD1. CDR3 length: 16 residues. CDR1 MRHNA and CDR2 SNTAGT come from the germline V gene. The J segment lost 2 bases and the V segment lost 6 bases, leaving 7 bases of the junction unmatched. For the CDR3, the DNA is TGTGCCAGCAGGACGAACAGGGGGCCTAACACCGGGGAGCTGTTTTTT. Its translation: CASRTNRGPNTGELFF.

The chain couples TRBV15 to TRBJ2-1; 8 bases match TRBD2. CDR3 length: 18 residues. The J segment lost 6 bases and the V segment lost 0 bases, leaving 13 bases of the junction unmatched. Germline values: CDR1 LNHNV, CDR2 YYDKDF (reference sequence). The CDR3 loop reads CATSRDLWGAGGGNEQFF. The CDR3 DNA reads as TGTGCCACCAGCAGAGATCTCTGGGGGGCGGGAGGAGGCAATGAGCAGTTCTTC. Supplemented by reference TRBV15 and TRBJ2-1, the full variable domain reads DAMVIQNPRYQVTQFGKPVTLSCSQTLNHNVMYWYQQKSSQAPKLLFHYYDKDFNNEADTPDNFQSRRPNTSFCFLDIRSPGLGDTAMYLCATSRDLWGAGGGNEQFFGPGTRLTVL.